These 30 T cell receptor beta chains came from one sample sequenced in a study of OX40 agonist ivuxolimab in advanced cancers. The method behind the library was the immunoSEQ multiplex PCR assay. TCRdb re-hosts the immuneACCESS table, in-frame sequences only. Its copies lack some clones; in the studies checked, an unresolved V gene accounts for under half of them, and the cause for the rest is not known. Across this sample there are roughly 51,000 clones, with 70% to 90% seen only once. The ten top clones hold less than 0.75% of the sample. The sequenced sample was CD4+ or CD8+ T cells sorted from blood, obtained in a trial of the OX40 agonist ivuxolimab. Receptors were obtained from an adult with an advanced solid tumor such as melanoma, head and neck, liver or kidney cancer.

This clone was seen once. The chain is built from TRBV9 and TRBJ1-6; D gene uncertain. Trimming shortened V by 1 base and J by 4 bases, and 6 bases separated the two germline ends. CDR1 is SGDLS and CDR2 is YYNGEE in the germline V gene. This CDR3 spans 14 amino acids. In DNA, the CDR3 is TGTGCCAGCAGCGTATGGCAGTATAATTCACCCCTCCACTTT. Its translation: CASSVWQYNSPLHF.

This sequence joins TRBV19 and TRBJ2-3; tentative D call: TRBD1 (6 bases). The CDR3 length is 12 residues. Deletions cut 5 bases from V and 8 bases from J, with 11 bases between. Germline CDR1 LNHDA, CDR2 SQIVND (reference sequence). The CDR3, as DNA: TGTGCCAGTAGTGCGACAGGCTTTACGCAGTATTTT. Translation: CASSATGFTQYF. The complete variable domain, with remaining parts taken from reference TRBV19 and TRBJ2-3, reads DGGITQSPKYLFRKEGQNVTLSCEQNLNHDAMYWYRQDPGQGLRLIYYSQIVNDFQKGDIAEGYSVSREKKESFPLTVTSAQKNPTAFYLCASSATGFTQYFGPGTRLTVL.

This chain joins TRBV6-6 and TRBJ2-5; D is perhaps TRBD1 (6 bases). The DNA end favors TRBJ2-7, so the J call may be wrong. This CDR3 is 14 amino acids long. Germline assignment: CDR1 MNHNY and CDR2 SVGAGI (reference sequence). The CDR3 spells CASSKGQLGYEQYF. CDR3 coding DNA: TGTGCCAGCAGTAAGGGACAATTGGGCTACGAGCAGTACTTC.

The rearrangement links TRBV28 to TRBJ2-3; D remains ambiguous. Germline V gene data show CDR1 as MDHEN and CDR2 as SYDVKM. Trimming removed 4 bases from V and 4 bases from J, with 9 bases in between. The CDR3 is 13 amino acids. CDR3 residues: CASSSNMPDTQYF. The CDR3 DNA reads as TGTGCCAGCAGTTCGAATATGCCAGATACGCAGTATTTT.

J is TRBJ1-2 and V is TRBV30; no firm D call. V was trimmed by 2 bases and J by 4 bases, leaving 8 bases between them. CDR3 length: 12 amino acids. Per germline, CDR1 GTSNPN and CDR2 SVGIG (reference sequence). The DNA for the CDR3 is TGTGCCTGGAGTTCGTCAGTCTATGGCTACACCTTC. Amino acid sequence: CAWSSSVYGYTF.

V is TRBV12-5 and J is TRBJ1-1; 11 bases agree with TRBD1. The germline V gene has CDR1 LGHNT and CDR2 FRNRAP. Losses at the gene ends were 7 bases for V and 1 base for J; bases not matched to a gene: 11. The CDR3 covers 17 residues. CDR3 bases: TGTGCTAGTGCCACCCGCGGACAGGGGGCCGGGAACACTGAAGCTTTCTTT. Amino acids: CASATRGQGAGNTEAFF.

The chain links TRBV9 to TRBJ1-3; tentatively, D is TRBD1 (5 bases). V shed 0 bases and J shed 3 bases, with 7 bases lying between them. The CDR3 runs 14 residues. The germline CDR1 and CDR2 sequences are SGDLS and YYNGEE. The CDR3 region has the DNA TGTGCCAGCAGCGTAGAGGGGAGTGGAAACACCATATATTTT. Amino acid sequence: CASSVEGSGNTIYF.

CDR3: CASSLQGSQPQHF. DNA of the CDR3: TGTGCCAGCAGTTTACAGGGCAGTCAGCCCCAGCATTTT. V and J are TRBV28 and TRBJ1-5; the D gene is possibly TRBD1 (5 bases). V dropped 2 bases and J dropped 6 bases, with 8 bases sitting between them. CDR3 length: 13 residues. Germline V gene sequence: CDR1 MDHEN, CDR2 SYDVKM.

CDR3 region: CATGNRGGTEAFF. CDR3 bases: TGTGCCACCGGGAACAGGGGAGGGACTGAAGCTTTCTTT. V gene TRBV19 combines with J gene TRBJ1-1, with 7 positions matching TRBD1. The CDR3 is made up of 13 amino acids. Germline V gene lookup returns CDR1 LNHDA and CDR2 SQIVND (reference sequence). With 10 bases clipped from V and 5 bases from J, the junction kept 10 bases outside the gene matches. Complete variable domain (other parts from reference TRBV19 and TRBJ1-1): DGGITQSPKYLFRKEGQNVTLSCEQNLNHDAMYWYRQDPGQGLRLIYYSQIVNDFQKGDIAEGYSVSREKKESFPLTVTSAQKNPTAFYLCATGNRGGTEAFFGQGTRLTVV.

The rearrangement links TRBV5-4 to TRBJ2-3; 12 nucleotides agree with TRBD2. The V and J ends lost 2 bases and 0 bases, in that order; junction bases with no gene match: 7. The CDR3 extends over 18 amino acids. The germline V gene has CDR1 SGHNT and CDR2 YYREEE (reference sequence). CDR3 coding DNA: TGTGCCAGCAGCTTCGTGAAGGGACTAGCGGGTAGCACAGATACGCAGTATTTT. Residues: CASSFVKGLAGSTDTQYF. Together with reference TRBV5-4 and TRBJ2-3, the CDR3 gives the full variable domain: ETGVTQSPTHLIKTRGQQVTLRCSSQSGHNTVSWYQQALGQGPQFIFQYYREEENGRGNFPPRFSGLQFPNYSSELNVNALELDDSALYLCASSFVKGLAGSTDTQYFGPGTRLTVL.

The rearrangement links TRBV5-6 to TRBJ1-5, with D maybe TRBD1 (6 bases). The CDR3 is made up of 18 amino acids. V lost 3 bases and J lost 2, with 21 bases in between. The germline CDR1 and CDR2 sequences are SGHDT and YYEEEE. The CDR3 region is CASSSTTTGLRGNQPQHF. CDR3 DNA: TGTGCCAGCAGCTCCACAACTACAGGGTTGAGGGGCAATCAGCCCCAGCATTTT.

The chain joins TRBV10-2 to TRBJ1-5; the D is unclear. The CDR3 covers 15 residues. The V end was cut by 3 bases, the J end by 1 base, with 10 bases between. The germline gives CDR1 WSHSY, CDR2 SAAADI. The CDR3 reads CASSDVGGSNQPQHF. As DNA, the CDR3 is TGCGCCAGCAGTGATGTGGGCGGGAGCAATCAGCCCCAGCATTTT.

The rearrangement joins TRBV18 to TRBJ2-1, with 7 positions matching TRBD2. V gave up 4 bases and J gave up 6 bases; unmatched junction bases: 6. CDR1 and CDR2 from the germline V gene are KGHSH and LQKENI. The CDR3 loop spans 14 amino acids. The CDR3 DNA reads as TGTGCCAGCTCACTAACCGGGACTACCAATGAGCAGTTCTTC. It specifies CASSLTGTTNEQFF.

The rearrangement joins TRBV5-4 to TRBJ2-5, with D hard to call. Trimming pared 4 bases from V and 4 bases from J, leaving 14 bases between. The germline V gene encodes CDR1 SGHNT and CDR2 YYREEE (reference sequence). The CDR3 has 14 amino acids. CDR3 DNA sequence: TGTGCCAGCAGCCTCCGGTCGGGCCCAGAGACCCAGTACTTC. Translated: CASSLRSGPETQYF.

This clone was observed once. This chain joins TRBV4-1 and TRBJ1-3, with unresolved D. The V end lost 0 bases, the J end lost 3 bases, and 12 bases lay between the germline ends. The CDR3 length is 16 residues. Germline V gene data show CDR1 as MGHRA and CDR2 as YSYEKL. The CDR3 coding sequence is TGCGCCAGCAGCCAAGATGGCAGGAATGGTGGAAACACCATATATTTT. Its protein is CASSQDGRNGGNTIYF.

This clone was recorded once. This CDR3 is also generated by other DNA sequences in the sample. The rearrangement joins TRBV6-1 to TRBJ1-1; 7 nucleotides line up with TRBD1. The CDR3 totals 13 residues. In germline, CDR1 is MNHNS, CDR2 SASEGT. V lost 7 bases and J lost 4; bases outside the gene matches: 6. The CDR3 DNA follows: TGTGCCAGCAACCTACAGGGGATCACTGAAGCTTTCTTT. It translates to CASNLQGITEAFF.

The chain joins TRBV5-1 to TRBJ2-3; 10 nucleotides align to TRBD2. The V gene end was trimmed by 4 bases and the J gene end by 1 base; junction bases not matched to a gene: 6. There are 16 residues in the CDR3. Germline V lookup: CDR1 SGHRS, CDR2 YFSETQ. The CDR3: CASSRRGTSGTDTQYF. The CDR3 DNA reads TGCGCCAGCAGCCGAAGAGGGACTAGCGGCACAGATACGCAGTATTTT.

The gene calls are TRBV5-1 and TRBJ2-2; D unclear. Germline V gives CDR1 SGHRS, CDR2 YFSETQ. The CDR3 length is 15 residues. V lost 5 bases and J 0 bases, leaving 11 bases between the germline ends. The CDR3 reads CASRNGPTNTGELFF. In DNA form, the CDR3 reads TGCGCCAGCAGGAACGGACCGACGAACACCGGGGAGCTGTTTTTT.

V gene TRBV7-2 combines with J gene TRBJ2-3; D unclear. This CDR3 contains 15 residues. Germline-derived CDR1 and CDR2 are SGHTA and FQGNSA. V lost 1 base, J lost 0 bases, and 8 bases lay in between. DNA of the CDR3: TGTGCCAGCAGCTTAGATGGCGGCAGCACAGATACGCAGTATTTT. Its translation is CASSLDGGSTDTQYF.

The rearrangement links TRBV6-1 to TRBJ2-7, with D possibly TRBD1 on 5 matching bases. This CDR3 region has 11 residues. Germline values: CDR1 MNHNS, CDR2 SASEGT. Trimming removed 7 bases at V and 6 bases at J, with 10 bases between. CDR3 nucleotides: TGTGCCAGCACTCAGGGTGTCGAGCAGTACTTC. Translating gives CASTQGVEQYF.

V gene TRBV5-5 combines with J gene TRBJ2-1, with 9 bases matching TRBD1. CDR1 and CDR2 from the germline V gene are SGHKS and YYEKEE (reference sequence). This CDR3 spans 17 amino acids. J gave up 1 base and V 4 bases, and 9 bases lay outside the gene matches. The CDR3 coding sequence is TGTGCCAGCAGCCGGACCGGGACAGGGTCATCCTACAATGAGCAGTTCTTC. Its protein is CASSRTGTGSSYNEQFF.

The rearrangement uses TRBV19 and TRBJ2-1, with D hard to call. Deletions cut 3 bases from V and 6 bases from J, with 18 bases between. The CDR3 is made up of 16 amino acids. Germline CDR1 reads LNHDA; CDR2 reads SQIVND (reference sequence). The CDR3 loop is CASSIRLGARFNEQFF. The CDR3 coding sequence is TGTGCCAGTAGTATCCGTCTGGGCGCGAGGTTCAATGAGCAGTTCTTC.

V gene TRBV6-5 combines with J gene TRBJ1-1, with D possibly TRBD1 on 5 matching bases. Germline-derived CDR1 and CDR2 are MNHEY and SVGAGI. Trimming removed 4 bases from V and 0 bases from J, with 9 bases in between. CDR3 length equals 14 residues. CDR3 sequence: CASSWDAVNTEAFF. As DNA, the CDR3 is TGTGCCAGCAGTTGGGACGCAGTGAACACTGAAGCTTTCTTT.

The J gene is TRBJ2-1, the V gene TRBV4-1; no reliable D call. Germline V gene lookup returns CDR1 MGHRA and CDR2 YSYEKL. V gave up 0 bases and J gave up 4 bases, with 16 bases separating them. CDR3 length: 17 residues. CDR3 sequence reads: CASSQDLFGAQYNEQFF. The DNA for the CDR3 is TGCGCCAGCAGCCAAGACCTATTTGGTGCACAATACAATGAGCAGTTCTTC.

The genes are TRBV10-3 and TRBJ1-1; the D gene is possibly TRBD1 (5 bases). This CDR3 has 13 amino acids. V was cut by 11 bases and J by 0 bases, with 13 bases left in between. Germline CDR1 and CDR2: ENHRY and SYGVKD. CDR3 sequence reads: CACSRGLNTEAFF. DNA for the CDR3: TGTGCCTGCAGTCGGGGGTTGAACACTGAAGCTTTCTTT.

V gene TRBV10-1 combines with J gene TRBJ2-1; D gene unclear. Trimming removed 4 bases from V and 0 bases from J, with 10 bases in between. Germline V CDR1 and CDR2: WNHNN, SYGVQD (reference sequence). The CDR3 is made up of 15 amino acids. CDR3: CASSARLTSYNEQFF. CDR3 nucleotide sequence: TGCGCCAGCAGTGCTCGCTTAACCTCCTACAATGAGCAGTTCTTC.

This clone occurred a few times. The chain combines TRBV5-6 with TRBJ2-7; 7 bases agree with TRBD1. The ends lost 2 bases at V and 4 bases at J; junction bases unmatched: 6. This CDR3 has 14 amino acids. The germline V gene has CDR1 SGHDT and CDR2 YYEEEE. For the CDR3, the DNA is TGTGCCAGCAGCTTTCTAGGGGGCCAGTACGAGCAGTACTTC. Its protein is CASSFLGGQYEQYF. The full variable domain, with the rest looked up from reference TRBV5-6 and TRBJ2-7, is DAGVTQSPTHLIKTRGQQVTLRCSPKSGHDTVSWYQQALGQGPQFIFQYYEEEERQRGNFPDRFSGHQFPNYSSELNVNALLLGDSALYLCASSFLGGQYEQYFGPGTRLTVT.

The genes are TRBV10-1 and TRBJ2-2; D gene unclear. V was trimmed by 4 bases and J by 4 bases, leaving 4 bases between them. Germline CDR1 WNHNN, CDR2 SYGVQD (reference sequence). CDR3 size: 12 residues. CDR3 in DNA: TGCGCCAGCAGTGGTTTCACCGGGGAGCTGTTTTTT. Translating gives CASSGFTGELFF.

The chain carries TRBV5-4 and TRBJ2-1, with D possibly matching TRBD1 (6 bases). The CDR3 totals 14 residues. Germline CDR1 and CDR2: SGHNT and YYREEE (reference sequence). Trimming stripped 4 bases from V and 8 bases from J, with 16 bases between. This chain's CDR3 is CASSNRDRFHEQFF. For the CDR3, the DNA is TGTGCCAGCAGCAACCGTGACAGGTTTCATGAGCAGTTCTTC.

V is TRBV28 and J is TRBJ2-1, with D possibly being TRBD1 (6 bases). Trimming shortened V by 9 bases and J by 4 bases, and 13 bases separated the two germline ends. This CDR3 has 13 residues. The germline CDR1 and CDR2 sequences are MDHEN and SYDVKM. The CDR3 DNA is TGTGCCAGTACAGGGTCCAATTACAATGAGCAGTTCTTC. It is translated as CASTGSNYNEQFF.